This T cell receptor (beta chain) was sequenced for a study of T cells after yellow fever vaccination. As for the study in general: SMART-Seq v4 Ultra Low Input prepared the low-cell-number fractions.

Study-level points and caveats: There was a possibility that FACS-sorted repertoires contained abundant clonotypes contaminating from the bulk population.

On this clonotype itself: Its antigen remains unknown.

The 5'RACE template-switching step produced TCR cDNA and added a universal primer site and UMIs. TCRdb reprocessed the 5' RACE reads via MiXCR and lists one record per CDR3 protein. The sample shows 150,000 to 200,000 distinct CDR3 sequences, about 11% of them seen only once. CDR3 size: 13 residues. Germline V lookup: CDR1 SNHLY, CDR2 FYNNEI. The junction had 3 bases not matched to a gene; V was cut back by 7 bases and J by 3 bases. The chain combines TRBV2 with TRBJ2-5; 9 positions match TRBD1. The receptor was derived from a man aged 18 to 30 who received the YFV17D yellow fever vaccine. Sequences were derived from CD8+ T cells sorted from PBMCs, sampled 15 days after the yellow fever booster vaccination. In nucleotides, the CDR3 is TGTGCCAGCACGACAGGGGGTGAAGAGACCCAGTACTTC. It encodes CASTTGGEETQYF.